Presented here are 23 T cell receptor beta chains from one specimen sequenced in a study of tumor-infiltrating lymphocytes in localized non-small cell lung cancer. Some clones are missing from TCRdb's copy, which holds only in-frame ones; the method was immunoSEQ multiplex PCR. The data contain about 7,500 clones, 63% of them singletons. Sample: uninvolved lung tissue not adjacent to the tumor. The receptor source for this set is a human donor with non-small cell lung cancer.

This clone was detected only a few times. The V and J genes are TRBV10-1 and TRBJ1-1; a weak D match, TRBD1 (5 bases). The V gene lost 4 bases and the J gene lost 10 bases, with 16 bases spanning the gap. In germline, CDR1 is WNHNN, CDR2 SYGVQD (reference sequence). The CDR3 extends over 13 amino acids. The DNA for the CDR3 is TGCGCCAGCAGTGTAAGAGAAGCGGGACGAGCTTTCTTT. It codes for CASSVREAGRAFF.

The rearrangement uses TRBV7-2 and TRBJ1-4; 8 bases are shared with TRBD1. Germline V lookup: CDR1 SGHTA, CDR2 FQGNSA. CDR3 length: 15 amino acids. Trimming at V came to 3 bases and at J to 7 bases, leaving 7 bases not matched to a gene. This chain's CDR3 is CASSFLRQGSEKLFF. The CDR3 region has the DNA TGTGCCAGCAGCTTTCTCCGACAGGGGAGTGAAAAACTGTTTTTT.

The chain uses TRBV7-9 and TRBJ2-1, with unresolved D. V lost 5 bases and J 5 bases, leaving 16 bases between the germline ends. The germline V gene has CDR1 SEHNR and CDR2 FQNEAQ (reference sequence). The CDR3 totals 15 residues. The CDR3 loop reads CASSLPGRRDNEQFF. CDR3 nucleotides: TGTGCCAGCAGCCTGCCGGGCCGGCGAGACAATGAGCAGTTCTTC.

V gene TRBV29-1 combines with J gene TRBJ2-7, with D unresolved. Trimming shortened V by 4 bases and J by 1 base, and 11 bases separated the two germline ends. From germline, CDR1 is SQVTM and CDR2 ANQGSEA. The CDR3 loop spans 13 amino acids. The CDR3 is CSVVVGTSYEQYF. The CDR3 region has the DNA TGCAGCGTTGTCGTAGGTACTTCCTACGAGCAGTACTTC.

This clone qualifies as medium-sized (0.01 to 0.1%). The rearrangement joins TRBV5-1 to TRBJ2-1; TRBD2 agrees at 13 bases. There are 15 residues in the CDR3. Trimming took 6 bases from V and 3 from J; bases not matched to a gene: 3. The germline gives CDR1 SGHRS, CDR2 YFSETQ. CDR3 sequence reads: CASTRTSGGYNEQFF. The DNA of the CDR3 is TGCGCCAGCACCCGGACTAGCGGGGGCTACAATGAGCAGTTCTTC.

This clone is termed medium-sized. CDR3 nucleotides: TGTGCCAGCCAGACAGGGACCGAGCAGTACTTC. Its translation is CASQTGTEQYF. The J gene is TRBJ2-7, the V gene TRBV2, with TRBD1 matching over 7 bases. The junction had 4 bases not matched to a gene; V was cut back by 8 bases and J by 6 bases. The CDR3 spans 11 residues. In germline, CDR1 is SNHLY, CDR2 FYNNEI.

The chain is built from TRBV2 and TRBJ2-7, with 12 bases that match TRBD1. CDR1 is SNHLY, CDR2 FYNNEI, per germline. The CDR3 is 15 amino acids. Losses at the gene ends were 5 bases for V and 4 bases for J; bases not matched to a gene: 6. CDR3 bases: TGTGCCAGCAGTTCCGGGACAGGGGGCTGGTACGAGCAGTACTTC. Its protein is CASSSGTGGWYEQYF.

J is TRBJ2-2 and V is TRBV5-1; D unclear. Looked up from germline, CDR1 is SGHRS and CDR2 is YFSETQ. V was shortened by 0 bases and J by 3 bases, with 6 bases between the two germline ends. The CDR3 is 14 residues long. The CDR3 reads CASSLARHTGELFF. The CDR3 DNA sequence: TGCGCCAGCAGCTTGGCCAGACACACCGGGGAGCTGTTTTTT.

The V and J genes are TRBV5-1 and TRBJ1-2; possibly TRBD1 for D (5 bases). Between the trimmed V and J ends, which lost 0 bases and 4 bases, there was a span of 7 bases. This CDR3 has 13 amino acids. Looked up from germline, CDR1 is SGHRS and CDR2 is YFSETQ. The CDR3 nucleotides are TGCGCCAGCAGCTTGGCGGACATCTATGGCTACACCTTC. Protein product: CASSLADIYGYTF.

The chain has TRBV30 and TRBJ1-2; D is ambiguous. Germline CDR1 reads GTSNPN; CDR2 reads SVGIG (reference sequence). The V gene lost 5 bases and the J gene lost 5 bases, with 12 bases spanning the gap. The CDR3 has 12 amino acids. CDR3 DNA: TGTGCCTGGGGGGAGGCCTGGTATGGCTACACCTTC. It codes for CAWGEAWYGYTF.

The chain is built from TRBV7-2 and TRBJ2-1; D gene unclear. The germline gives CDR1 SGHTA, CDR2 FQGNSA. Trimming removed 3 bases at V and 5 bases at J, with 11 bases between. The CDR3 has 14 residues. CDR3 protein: CASSFLGVNNEQFF. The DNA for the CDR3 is TGTGCCAGCAGCTTCCTGGGCGTAAACAATGAGCAGTTCTTC.

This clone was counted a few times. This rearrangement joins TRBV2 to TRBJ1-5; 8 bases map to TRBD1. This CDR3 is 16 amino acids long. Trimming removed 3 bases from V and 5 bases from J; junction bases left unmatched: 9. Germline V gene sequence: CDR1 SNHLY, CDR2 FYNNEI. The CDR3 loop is CASSDINRGKDQPQHF. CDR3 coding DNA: TGTGCCAGCAGTGATATTAACAGGGGGAAGGATCAGCCCCAGCATTTT.

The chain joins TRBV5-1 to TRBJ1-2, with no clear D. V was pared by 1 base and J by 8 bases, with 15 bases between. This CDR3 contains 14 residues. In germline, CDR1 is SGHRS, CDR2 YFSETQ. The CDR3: CASSLQVSSVGYTF. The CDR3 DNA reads TGCGCCAGCAGCTTGCAGGTGTCATCCGTCGGCTACACCTTC.

CDR3: CASNNRGRGYTF. Written as DNA, the CDR3 is TGTGCCAGCAATAACAGGGGGCGAGGCTACACCTTC. This chain connects TRBV2 to TRBJ1-2; 9 bases align to TRBD1. Germline trimming cut 7 bases from V and 8 bases from J; bases unmatched to any gene: 5. The germline gives CDR1 SNHLY, CDR2 FYNNEI. The CDR3 sequence is 12 residues long.

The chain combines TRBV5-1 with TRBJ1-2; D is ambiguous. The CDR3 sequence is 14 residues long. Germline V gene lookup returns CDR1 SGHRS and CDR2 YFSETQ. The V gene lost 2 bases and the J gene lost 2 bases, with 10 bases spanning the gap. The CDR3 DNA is TGCGCCAGCAGCTTTTCGACCGAGAACTATGGCTACACCTTC. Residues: CASSFSTENYGYTF.

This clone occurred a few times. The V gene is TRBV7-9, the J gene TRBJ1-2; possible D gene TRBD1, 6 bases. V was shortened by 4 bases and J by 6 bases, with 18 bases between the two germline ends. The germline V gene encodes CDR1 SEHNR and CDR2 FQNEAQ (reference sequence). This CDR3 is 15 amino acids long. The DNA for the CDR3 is TGTGCCAGCAGCTACGCGGGACACTTGTCCGATGGCTACACCTTC. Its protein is CASSYAGHLSDGYTF.

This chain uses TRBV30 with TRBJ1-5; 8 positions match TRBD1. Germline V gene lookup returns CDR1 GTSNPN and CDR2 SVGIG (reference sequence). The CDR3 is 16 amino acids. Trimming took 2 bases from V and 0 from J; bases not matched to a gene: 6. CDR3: CAWSKTGGHSNQPQHF. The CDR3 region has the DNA TGTGCCTGGAGTAAAACAGGGGGTCATAGCAATCAGCCCCAGCATTTT. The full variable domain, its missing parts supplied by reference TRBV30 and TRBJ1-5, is SQTIHQWPATLVQPVGSPLSLECTVEGTSNPNLYWYRQAAGRGLQLLFYSVGIGQISSEVPQNLSASRPQDRQFILSSKKLLLSDSGFYLCAWSKTGGHSNQPQHFGDGTRLSIL.

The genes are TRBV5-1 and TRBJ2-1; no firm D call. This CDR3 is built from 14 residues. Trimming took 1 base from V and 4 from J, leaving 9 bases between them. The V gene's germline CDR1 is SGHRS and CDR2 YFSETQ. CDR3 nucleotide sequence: TGCGCCAGCAGCTTGCAGGAGACATACAATGAGCAGTTCTTC. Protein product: CASSLQETYNEQFF. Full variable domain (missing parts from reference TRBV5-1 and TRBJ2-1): KAGVTQTPRYLIKTRGQQVTLSCSPISGHRSVSWYQQTPGQGLQFLFEYFSETQRNKGNFPGRFSGRQFSNSRSEMNVSTLELGDSALYLCASSLQETYNEQFFGPGTRLTVL.

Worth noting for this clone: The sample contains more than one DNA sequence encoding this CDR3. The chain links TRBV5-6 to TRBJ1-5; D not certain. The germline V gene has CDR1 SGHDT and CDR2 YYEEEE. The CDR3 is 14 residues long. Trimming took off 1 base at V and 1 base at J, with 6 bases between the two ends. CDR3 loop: CASSLRGSNQPQHF. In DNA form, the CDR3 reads TGTGCCAGCAGCTTGAGAGGGAGCAATCAGCCCCAGCATTTT.

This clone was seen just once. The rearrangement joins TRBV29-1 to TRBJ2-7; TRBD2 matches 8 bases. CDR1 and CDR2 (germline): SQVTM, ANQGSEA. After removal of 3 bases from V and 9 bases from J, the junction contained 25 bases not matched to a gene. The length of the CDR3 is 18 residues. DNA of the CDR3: TGCAGCGTTGATATACCCGGTGGTTCAGCGGGAGAGCTTTTTGGGCAGTACTTC. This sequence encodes CSVDIPGGSAGELFGQYF.

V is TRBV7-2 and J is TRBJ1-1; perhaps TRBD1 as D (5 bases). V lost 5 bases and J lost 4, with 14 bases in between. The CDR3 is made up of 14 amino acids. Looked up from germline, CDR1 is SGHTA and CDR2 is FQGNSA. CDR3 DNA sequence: TGTGCCAGCAGCCAGGGACTCCAGGGCACTGAAGCTTTCTTT. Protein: CASSQGLQGTEAFF.

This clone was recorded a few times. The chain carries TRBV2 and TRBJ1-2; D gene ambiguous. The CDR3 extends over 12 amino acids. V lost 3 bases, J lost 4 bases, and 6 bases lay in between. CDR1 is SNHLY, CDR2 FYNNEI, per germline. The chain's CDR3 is CASSDWGYGYTF. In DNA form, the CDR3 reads TGTGCCAGCAGTGACTGGGGCTATGGCTACACCTTC.

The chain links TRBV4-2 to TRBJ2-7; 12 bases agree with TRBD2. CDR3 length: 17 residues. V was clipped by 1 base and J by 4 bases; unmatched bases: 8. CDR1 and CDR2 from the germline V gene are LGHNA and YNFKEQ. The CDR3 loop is CASSQAFGLAGMYEQYF. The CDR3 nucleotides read TGTGCCAGCAGCCAAGCGTTCGGACTAGCGGGGATGTACGAGCAGTACTTC.